A selection of T cell receptor beta chains follows, all from one sample in a study of blood T cell repertoires in COVID-19. The protocol was immunoSEQ multiplex PCR, while the TCRdb copy is restricted to in-frame clones and leaves out a portion. The data hold under 300,000 clones, with roughly 90% observed a single time. Sequencing was carried out using peripheral blood. All receptors derive from a woman aged 25 to 39 with active or convalescent COVID-19. The CDR3 runs from the conserved cysteine through the conserved F or W. D genes are given only for firm matches. Only part of the rows carry a size: once, few, many, or a class if the clone is expanded.

NA	TRBV11-2	NA	TRBJ2-1	TGTGCCAGCAGCTTAGGCGGAGGCCCGAGCTCCTACAATGAGCAGTTCTTC	CASSLGGGPSSYNEQFF
NA	TRBV5-1	TRBD1	TRBJ1-1	TGCGCCAGCACCTCTGGCGAGACAGGGCTTCCGGGCACTGAAGCTTTCTTT	CASTSGETGLPGTEAFF
NA	TRBV9	NA	TRBJ1-1	TGTGCCAGCAGCGTAACAGGCTTCAACACTGAAGCTTTCTTT	CASSVTGFNTEAFF
NA	TRBV6-2/TRBV6-3	TRBD1	TRBJ1-5	TGTGCCAGCAGTCCCCAAGGTTACGGGACAGAAGGTCAGCCCCAGCATTTT	CASSPQGYGTEGQPQHF
NA	TRBV5-1	TRBD1	TRBJ1-1	TGCGCCAGCAGCTGGGACAGGGACACTGAAGCTTTCTTT	CASSWDRDTEAFF
NA	TRBV28	NA	TRBJ1-2	TGTGCCAGCAGTTTATTGGGGGGGGCCGCTGGCTACACCTTC	CASSLLGGAAGYTF
NA	TRBV7-9	NA	TRBJ2-5	TGTGCCAGCAGCTTAGTACTAGGCCAAGAGACCCAGTACTTC	CASSLVLGQETQYF
NA	TRBV7-2	NA	TRBJ1-3	TGTGCCAGCAGCTTAGGCAGTGGAAACACCATATATTTT	CASSLGSGNTIYF
NA	TRBV30	NA	TRBJ1-1	TGTGCCTGGAGTTCACAAAGGAACACTGAAGCTTTCTTT	CAWSSQRNTEAFF
NA	TRBV18	NA	TRBJ1-2	TGTGCCAGCTCACCCGTAGGGGGGGCTGGCTACACCTTC	CASSPVGGAGYTF
NA	TRBV7-8	TRBD2	TRBJ2-1	TGTGCCAGCAGACAAATGAGCGGGGGCTCCTACAATGAGCAGTTCTTC	CASRQMSGGSYNEQFF
once	TRBV10-2	TRBD1	TRBJ1-5	TGCGCCAGCAGCGGACAGGGGGCTGTTCAGCCCCAGCATTTT	CASSGQGAVQPQHF
NA	TRBV5-3	NA	TRBJ1-1	TGTGCCAGAAGCTTGGGGCCTAACACTGAAGCTTTCTTT	CARSLGPNTEAFF
NA	TRBV3-1/TRBV3-2	NA	TRBJ1-5	TGTGCCAGCAGCACACAGGTGGGTAATCAGCCCCAGCATTTT	CASSTQVGNQPQHF
once	TRBV18	TRBD1	TRBJ1-3	TGTGCCAGCTCAAGAGGACAGGGGGGCGTTGGAAACACCATATATTTT	CASSRGQGGVGNTIYF
NA	TRBV7-2	TRBD1	TRBJ2-7	TGTGCCAGCAGCCAAGACAGGGGCCGGGACGGGCAGTACTTC	CASSQDRGRDGQYF
NA	TRBV5-1	NA	TRBJ1-1	TGCGCCAGCAGCTTACAGGGTACTGAAGCTTTCTTT	CASSLQGTEAFF
NA	TRBV10-3	TRBD2	TRBJ2-1	TGTGCCACCGAACGGAGCAATCGGGGGGGCCTACCCAATGAGCAGTTCTTC	CATERSNRGGLPNEQFF
NA	TRBV7-2	TRBD2	TRBJ2-7	TGTGCCAGCAGTCGGACTAGCGGGGCTTTAATCTCCTACGAGCAGTACTTC	CASSRTSGALISYEQYF
NA	TRBV3-1/TRBV3-2	NA	TRBJ2-7	TGTGCCAGCAGCCAAGAGGGGGGGCGCGAGCAGTACTTC	CASSQEGGREQYF
once	TRBV10-3	TRBD1	TRBJ1-5	TGTGCCATCAGTGCACAGGGGGGCAATCAGCCCCAGCATTTT	CAISAQGGNQPQHF
NA	TRBV7-8	TRBD1	TRBJ1-5	TGTGCCAGCAGCTTAGGGGGCCGGGACAGGGTTATTTGGCAGCCCCAGCATTTT	CASSLGGRDRVIWQPQHF
once	TRBV7-9	TRBD1	TRBJ2-5	TGTGCCAGTCAGGGGACAGGGCAGGTACAAGAGACCCAGTACTTC	CASQGTGQVQETQYF
NA	TRBV4-1	NA	TRBJ2-2	TGCGCCAGCAGCCAAGAGGCCGGGTTGGGCACCGGGGAGCTGTTTTTT	CASSQEAGLGTGELFF
NA	TRBV6-5	TRBD1	TRBJ2-7	TGTGCCAGCAGACGGACAGGGTCGTACGAGCAGTACTTC	CASRRTGSYEQYF
NA	TRBV6-4	NA	TRBJ1-3	TGTGCCAGCAGTGACTTCACGTCTTCCGGAATAAGACAGGCTGGAAACACCATATATTTT	CASSDFTSSGIRQAGNTIYF
once	TRBV9	NA	TRBJ1-3	TGTGCCAGCAGCCGAGTACAGTACCCCTCTGGAAACACCATATATTTT	CASSRVQYPSGNTIYF
NA	TRBV6-5	TRBD1	TRBJ2-7	TGTGCCAGCCCCGGGACAGGGCGGAACGAGCAGTACTTC	CASPGTGRNEQYF
NA	TRBV19	TRBD2	TRBJ2-1	TGTGCCAGTAGGGGACTAGGCTACTACAATGAGCAGTTCTTC	CASRGLGYYNEQFF
NA	TRBV7-3	TRBD2	TRBJ2-1	TGTGCCAGCAGCCAGGGACTAGCGGGGACCGATGAGCAGTTCTTC	CASSQGLAGTDEQFF
once	TRBV28	NA	TRBJ1-4	TGTGCCAGCAGTTTACGGGGTGCCGAGAAACTGTTTTTT	CASSLRGAEKLFF
NA	TRBV4-3	TRBD1	TRBJ1-5	TGCGCCAGCAGCCAGGGACAGAATCAGCCCCAGCATTTT	CASSQGQNQPQHF
NA	TRBV2	TRBD1	TRBJ2-7	TGTGCCAGCAGATTTAGGTTGGACAGGGGGTACGAGCAGTACTTC	CASRFRLDRGYEQYF
NA	TRBV27	NA	TRBJ1-1	TGTGCCAGCAGTCAGAGGGGGAGGGTAGCTTTCTTT	CASSQRGRVAFF
NA	TRBV2	NA	TRBJ1-4	TGTGCCAGCAGTGGTAGAGAGGCTAATGAAAAACTGTTTTTT	CASSGREANEKLFF
NA	TRBV5-8	NA	TRBJ1-3	TGTGCCAGCAGCTTTCTTCAGGGAAACACCATATATTTT	CASSFLQGNTIYF
NA	TRBV24-1	NA	TRBJ1-2	TGTGCCACCAGTGAAGGGGTGAATGGCTACACCTTC	CATSEGVNGYTF
NA	TRBV6-2/TRBV6-3	NA	TRBJ1-5	TGTGCCAGCAGTTACTTTGCCCGGGGAAGGGCGGTAAATCAGCCCCAGCATTTT	CASSYFARGRAVNQPQHF
NA	TRBV7-9	NA	TRBJ1-5	TGTGCCAGCAGCCGGGAAGGGGGTCAGCCCCAGCATTTT	CASSREGGQPQHF
NA	TRBV18	TRBD1	TRBJ2-7	TGTGCCAGCTCACCACAAAGGGACAGGGCATCCTACGAGCAGTACTTC	CASSPQRDRASYEQYF
NA	TRBV7-9	TRBD1	TRBJ2-1	TGTGCCAGCAGCATCTCGACAGGGGGCGACCATGAGCAGTTCTTC	CASSISTGGDHEQFF
NA	TRBV28	TRBD1	TRBJ1-2	TGTGCCAGCAGTTTATGGGCAGGGGGAGGAAACTATGGCTACACCTTC	CASSLWAGGGNYGYTF
NA	TRBV6-2/TRBV6-3	NA	TRBJ2-7	TGTGCCAGCAGTCGGACTGCCTACGAGCAGTACTTC	CASSRTAYEQYF
NA	TRBV6-2/TRBV6-3	TRBD2	TRBJ2-5	TGTGCCAGCAGTCAGCTAGCGGGGGGGCCAGTGACCCAGTACTTC	CASSQLAGGPVTQYF
NA	TRBV25-1	NA	TRBJ2-5	TGTGCCAGCAGTGTCCGACAGGCTGAGACCCAGTACTTC	CASSVRQAETQYF
NA	TRBV7-2	NA	TRBJ2-3	TGTGCCAGCAGCCCCTCTCGGAGGGCAGATACGCAGTATTTT	CASSPSRRADTQYF
NA	TRBV10-3	TRBD2	TRBJ2-7	TGTGCCATCAGTGCTCGGGGGGCCTACGAGCAGTACTTC	CAISARGAYEQYF
NA	TRBV5-5	TRBD2	TRBJ2-1	TGTGCCAGCAGCTTGCTAGCGGGGAGTTCCTACAATGAGCAGTTCTTC	CASSLLAGSSYNEQFF
NA	TRBV7-9	NA	TRBJ1-1	TGTGCCAGCAGCCCAGGGCTGGCTTTCTTT	CASSPGLAFF
NA	TRBV7-2	TRBD2	TRBJ2-1	TGTGCCAGCAGCTTGGGACTAGCGGGGGCCCTGAATGACAATGAGCAGTTCTTC	CASSLGLAGALNDNEQFF
NA	TRBV3-1/TRBV3-2	TRBD1	TRBJ1-2	TGTGCCAGCAGCCAAGATAATGCAGGGGGCGAGGGCTACACCTTC	CASSQDNAGGEGYTF
NA	TRBV4-2	NA	TRBJ2-2	TGTGCCAGCAGCCAAGCGGGTCCCGGGGAGCTGTTTTTT	CASSQAGPGELFF
NA	TRBV3-1/TRBV3-2	NA	TRBJ1-2	TGTGCCAGCAGCCCGACCGGACAGCATGGCTACACCTTC	CASSPTGQHGYTF
NA	TRBV4-2	TRBD2	TRBJ2-1	TGTGCCAGCAGCCTAGCGGCGGGGGAGGGCTCCTACAATGAGCAGTTCTTC	CASSLAAGEGSYNEQFF
NA	TRBV12-5	NA	TRBJ1-1	TGTGCTAGTGGTTTGGGTCAGGGAGGCACTGAAGCTTTCTTT	CASGLGQGGTEAFF